The T cell receptor (beta chain) described here comes from a study of cytomegalovirus exposure and HLA in healthy donors. About this clone: What it binds is not known.

TCRdb's table, derived via immunoSEQ multiplex PCR, lists solely in-frame clones and lacks some. The sample contains over 150,000 clones, around 84% of which appear only once. Separate from the approximately 670-subject first cohort was the approximately 120-subject validation cohort, to which the donors belonged. Notes on the study in general: According to the study, 150 to 200 TCR beta chains were cytomegalovirus-associated.

This receptor was taken from a human donor in good health. Sequencing was done on a sample of PBMCs.

Here the CDR3 reads CASSPQVSTATYSGANVLTF. The CDR3 coding sequence is TGTGCCAGCAGCCCCCAGGTATCAACTGCCACATACTCTGGGGCCAACGTCCTGACTTTC. The J gene is TRBJ2-6, the V gene TRBV7-3; D gene unclear. The length of the CDR3 is 20 residues. Germline V gene data show CDR1 as SGHTA and CDR2 as FQGTGA. V was shortened by 5 bases and J by 0 bases, with 23 bases between the two germline ends.